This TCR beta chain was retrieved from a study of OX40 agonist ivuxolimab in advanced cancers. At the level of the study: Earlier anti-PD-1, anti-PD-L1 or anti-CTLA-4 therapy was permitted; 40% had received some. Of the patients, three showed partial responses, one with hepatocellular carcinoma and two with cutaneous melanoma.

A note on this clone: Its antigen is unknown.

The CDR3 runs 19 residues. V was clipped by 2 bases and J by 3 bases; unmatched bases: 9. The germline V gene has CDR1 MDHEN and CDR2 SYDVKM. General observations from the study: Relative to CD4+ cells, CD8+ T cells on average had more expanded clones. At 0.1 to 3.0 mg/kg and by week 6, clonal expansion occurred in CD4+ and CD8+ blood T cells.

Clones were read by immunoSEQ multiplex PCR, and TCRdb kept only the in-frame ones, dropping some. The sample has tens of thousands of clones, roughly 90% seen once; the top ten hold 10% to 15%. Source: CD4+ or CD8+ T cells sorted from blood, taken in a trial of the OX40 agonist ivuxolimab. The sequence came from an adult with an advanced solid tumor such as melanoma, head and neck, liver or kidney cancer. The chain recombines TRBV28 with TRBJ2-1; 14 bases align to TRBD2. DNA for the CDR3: TGTGCCAGCAGTTTACCGACTAGCGGGAGGGCCCCCCTCTACAATGAGCAGTTCTTC. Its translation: CASSLPTSGRAPLYNEQFF.